The 20 T cell receptor beta chains listed next were all sequenced from one sample in a study of cytomegalovirus exposure and HLA in healthy donors (dated by TCRdb to 2017 to 2019). Library prep was done by the immunoSEQ multiplex PCR assay. A mixture of 60 forward primers for TCR Vbeta segments and 13 reverse primers for TCR Jbeta segments was used in the multiplex PCR. TCRdb stores this immuneACCESS table with in-frame sequences only. Part of the clones is absent; in the studies checked, under half of the shortfall reflects unresolved V genes, and no reason is known for the rest. Recorded for this sample are roughly 110,000 clones; about 76% of them occurred a single time. 10% to 15% of the sample belongs to the ten largest clones. Sequencing input: PBMCs. The source of these receptors is a woman in her 40s in good health and CMV-seropositive.

The genes are TRBV6-1 and TRBJ2-3; D perhaps matches TRBD2 (5 bases). This CDR3 has 14 residues. Germline CDR1 is MNHNS and CDR2 is SASEGT. The ends were cut back, 8 bases at V and 4 bases at J, with 16 bases in the middle. The CDR3 sequence is CASLVVAGADTQYF. The CDR3 DNA is TGTGCCAGCTTGGTGGTTGCGGGCGCAGATACGCAGTATTTT.

The chain carries TRBV6-5 and TRBJ2-7; 10 bases are a match to TRBD1. The CDR3 covers 15 residues. Looked up from germline, CDR1 is MNHEY and CDR2 is SVGAGI. With 2 bases clipped from V and 3 bases from J, the junction kept 4 bases outside the gene matches. The CDR3 reads CASSYTGQGGYEQYF. DNA for the CDR3: TGTGCCAGCAGTTACACCGGACAGGGGGGCTACGAGCAGTACTTC.

The V and J genes are TRBV27 and TRBJ1-1; D may be TRBD1 (5 bases). Germline lookup yields CDR1 MNHEY and CDR2 SMNVEV (reference sequence). Trimming took off 2 bases at V and 3 bases at J, with 7 bases between the two ends. The CDR3 sequence is 13 residues long. The CDR3 loop reads CASSLGAYTEAFF. CDR3 bases: TGTGCCAGCAGTTTAGGGGCATACACTGAAGCTTTCTTT.

This clone ranks as large. V usage is TRBV28 and J usage is TRBJ2-7, with a tentative D call TRBD1 (6 bases). Per germline, CDR1 MDHEN and CDR2 SYDVKM. Trimming removed 2 bases from V and 9 bases from J, with 11 bases in between. CDR3 length equals 12 residues. The CDR3 DNA sequence: TGTGCCAGCAGTTTAGAGGGGGACATGCAGTACTTC. Translation: CASSLEGDMQYF.

The chain joins TRBV2 to TRBJ2-7; 9 bases fit TRBD1. Trimming cost V 2 bases and J 3 bases; bases outside gene matches: 2. The germline V gene encodes CDR1 SNHLY and CDR2 FYNNEI. The CDR3 runs to 14 residues. In DNA form, the CDR3 reads TGTGCCAGCAGTGAACGGACAGGGGTCTACGAGCAGTACTTC. Amino acid sequence: CASSERTGVYEQYF.

Points on this clone: Other DNA sequences in the same sample also yield this CDR3. The chain joins TRBV14 to TRBJ2-5, with TRBD1 matching over 8 bases. V lost 6 bases and J lost 2; bases outside the gene matches: 2. The CDR3 consists of 13 residues. CDR1 is SGHDN, CDR2 FVKESK, per germline. The CDR3 region has the DNA TGTGCCAGCAGTCGGGACAGGCAAGAGACCCAGTACTTC. Translated: CASSRDRQETQYF.

About this clone: The CDR3 does not close with the conserved phenylalanine or tryptophan, likely indicating a read error. The DNA is omitted, as the CDR3 cannot be located on it reliably, and the CDR3 follows TCRdb's listing. This chain connects TRBV11-1 to TRBJ2-3; the table names TRBD2, a call not compared with the DNA. Germline CDR1 is SGHAT and CDR2 is FQDESV (reference sequence). The CDR3 is 14 amino acids long, termini counted. CDR3 region: CASSQRSASGGTDY.

The chain links TRBV6-5 to TRBJ2-5; 9 nucleotides align to TRBD1. CDR1 and CDR2 (germline): MNHEY, SVGAGI. V lost 6 bases to trimming and J lost 7 bases; unmatched junction nucleotides: 12. CDR3 length equals 15 residues. CDR3 amino acids: CASRPGQGFTGTQYF. The CDR3 coding sequence is TGTGCCAGCAGACCGGGACAGGGCTTTACGGGGACCCAGTACTTC.

The rearrangement uses TRBV5-4 and TRBJ1-2; D perhaps matches TRBD1 (5 bases). Germline CDR1 and CDR2: SGHNT and YYREEE (reference sequence). This CDR3 has 14 amino acids. V lost 0 bases, J lost 3 bases, and 9 bases lay in between. The CDR3 region has the DNA TGTGCCAGCAGCTTGGGACAGATAGACTATGGCTACACCTTC. Residues: CASSLGQIDYGYTF. Variable domain in full (rest from reference TRBV5-4 and TRBJ1-2): ETGVTQSPTHLIKTRGQQVTLRCSSQSGHNTVSWYQQALGQGPQFIFQYYREEENGRGNFPPRFSGLQFPNYSSELNVNALELDDSALYLCASSLGQIDYGYTFGSGTRLTVV.

The CDR3 nucleotides are TGTGCCAGTAGTACCCAAGAGGGGGACAATCAGCCCCAGCATTTT. The encoded protein is CASSTQEGDNQPQHF. V usage is TRBV19 and J usage is TRBJ1-5, with D perhaps matching TRBD1 (6 bases). This CDR3 spans 15 amino acids. Germline V gene data show CDR1 as LNHDA and CDR2 as SQIVND (reference sequence). V was shortened by 4 bases and J by 3 bases, with 13 bases between the two germline ends.

Worth noting for this clone: This CDR3 is also generated by other DNA sequences in the sample. The gene calls are TRBV30 and TRBJ1-2; D gene unclear. CDR1 is GTSNPN and CDR2 is SVGIG in the germline V gene (reference sequence). V was clipped by 3 bases and J by 4 bases, with 6 bases between them. This CDR3 comprises 11 residues. CDR3 residues: CAWSPSYGYTF. The DNA for the CDR3 is TGTGCCTGGAGCCCGAGCTATGGCTACACCTTC.

This clone showed up just once. The chain is built from TRBV4-1 and TRBJ1-3, with unresolved D. Germline V gene data show CDR1 as MGHRA and CDR2 as YSYEKL. With 0 bases removed from V and 0 bases from J, the gap between germline ends came to 9 bases. This CDR3 has 16 residues. The CDR3 spells CASSQDLRFSGNTIYF. The CDR3, as DNA: TGCGCCAGCAGCCAAGATCTCCGGTTCTCTGGAAACACCATATATTTT.

The chain recombines TRBV2 with TRBJ2-1, with TRBD1 matching 7 bases. The CDR3 is 14 residues long. CDR1 and CDR2 from the germline V gene are SNHLY and FYNNEI. The J segment lost 0 bases and the V segment lost 9 bases, leaving 5 bases of the junction unmatched. CDR3 in amino acids: CARGDRSSYNEQFF. Written as DNA, the CDR3 is TGTGCCAGGGGGGACAGAAGCTCCTACAATGAGCAGTTCTTC.

This rearrangement joins TRBV13 to TRBJ1-1, with 8 positions matching TRBD1. The ends lost 4 bases at V and 8 bases at J; junction bases unmatched: 3. The CDR3 covers 12 residues. The germline V gene has CDR1 PRHDT and CDR2 FYEKMQ (reference sequence). CDR3 amino acids: CASSSRQGEAFF. DNA for the CDR3: TGTGCCAGCAGCTCCCGACAGGGGGAAGCTTTCTTT.

The chain joins TRBV15 to TRBJ1-5; a possible D gene is TRBD1 (5 bases). This CDR3 has 14 residues. Germline V CDR1 and CDR2: LNHNV, YYDKDF (reference sequence). The germline V and J ends were trimmed by 2 bases and 5 bases, with 10 bases remaining between them. The CDR3 sequence is CATSRYGRDQPQHF. In DNA form, the CDR3 reads TGTGCCACCAGCAGATATGGCAGGGATCAGCCCCAGCATTTT.

The chain joins TRBV29-1 to TRBJ2-5; TRBD2 matches 10 bases. V shed 6 bases and J 2 bases; nucleotides not matched to a gene: 9. The V gene's germline CDR1 is SQVTM and CDR2 ANQGSEA. This CDR3 contains 15 residues. Here the CDR3 reads CSVAYGLAAQETQYF. CDR3 coding DNA: TGCAGCGTCGCTTATGGACTAGCGGCACAAGAGACCCAGTACTTC.

The count of this clone is one. The chain combines TRBV2 with TRBJ2-2; the D is unclear. This CDR3 spans 12 amino acids. Between the trimmed V and J ends, which lost 8 bases and 6 bases, there was a span of 10 bases. Germline V gene sequence: CDR1 SNHLY, CDR2 FYNNEI. This CDR3 is CASVTEPGELFF. The CDR3, as DNA: TGTGCCAGCGTTACAGAACCCGGGGAGCTGTTTTTT.

The CDR3 region has the DNA TGTGCCAGTAGTCCAACAGGGGTTGGGGCCAACGTCCTGACTTTC. The encoded protein is CASSPTGVGANVLTF. This rearrangement joins TRBV19 to TRBJ2-6, with 7 nucleotides matching TRBD1. Losses at the gene ends were 5 bases for V and 3 bases for J; bases not matched to a gene: 4. The CDR3 spans 15 residues. The germline gives CDR1 LNHDA, CDR2 SQIVND (reference sequence).

The CDR3 nucleotides read TGTGCCAGCTCCCTGACAGGGACTAACTATGGCTACACCTTC. This codes for CASSLTGTNYGYTF. The chain links TRBV18 to TRBJ1-2; 7 nucleotides agree with TRBD1. CDR1 and CDR2 (germline): KGHSH, LQKENI. The CDR3 contains 14 residues. V lost 6 bases, J lost 0 bases, and 4 bases stayed unmatched.

This sequence joins TRBV27 and TRBJ2-2; 11 nucleotides match TRBD2. V gave up 5 bases and J gave up 7 bases; unmatched junction bases: 9. Looked up from germline, CDR1 is MNHEY and CDR2 is SMNVEV (reference sequence). This CDR3 has 16 residues. CDR3 nucleotides: TGTGCCAGCAGTCAACATAGCGGGGGGGCAGGCGGGGAGCTGTTTTTT. Its protein product is CASSQHSGGAGGELFF.